This T cell receptor (beta chain) was found in a study of shared clonotypes between healthy human individuals. Germline lookup yields CDR1 SGHVS and CDR2 FQNEAQ. V lost 1 base and J lost 8, with 21 bases in between. The length of the CDR3 is 17 residues. Several immunoSEQ 96-well plates shared each subset's DNA, each plate a replicate. Clones were read by immunoSEQ multiplex PCR, and TCRdb kept only the in-frame ones, dropping some. This sample yields around 2.1 million clones, of which more than 85% are seen a single time; about 1.5% belongs to the top ten. Terminally differentiated effector memory CD45RA+ cells were excluded by CCR7 positive selection of CD45RO-negative cells. Nashville, Tennessee was home to all donors, each a Caucasian adult. Findings of the study overall: Generally, naive subsets (rather than memory subsets) showed larger estimated richness.

Turning to this clone: Its antigen is currently unknown.

Sample: naive CD8+ T cells from PBMCs. V and J are TRBV7-8 and TRBJ2-1; a weak D match, TRBD2 (6 bases). This receptor was obtained from a man younger than 35 in good health. Some clones in this sample may be carry-over from other donors' samples. The CDR3 coding sequence is TGTGCCAGCAGCTTAGTGCTGGCGGGCGCGGGGCGCGATGAGCAGTTCTTC. This sequence encodes CASSLVLAGAGRDEQFF.